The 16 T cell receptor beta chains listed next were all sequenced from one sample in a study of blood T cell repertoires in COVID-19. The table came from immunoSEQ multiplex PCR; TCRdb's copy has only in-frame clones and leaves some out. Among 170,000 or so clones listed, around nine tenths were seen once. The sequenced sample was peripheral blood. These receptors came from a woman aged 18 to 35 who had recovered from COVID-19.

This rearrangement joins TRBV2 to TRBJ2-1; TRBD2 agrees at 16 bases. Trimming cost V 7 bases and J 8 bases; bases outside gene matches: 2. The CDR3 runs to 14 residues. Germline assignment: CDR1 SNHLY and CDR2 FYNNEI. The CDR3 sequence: CASTGLAGGDEQFF. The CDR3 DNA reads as TGTGCCAGCACGGGACTAGCGGGGGGGGATGAGCAGTTCTTC.

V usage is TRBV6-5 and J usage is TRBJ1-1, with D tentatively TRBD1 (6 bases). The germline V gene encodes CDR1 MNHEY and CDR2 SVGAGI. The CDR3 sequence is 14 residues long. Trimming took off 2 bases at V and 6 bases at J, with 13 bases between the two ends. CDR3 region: CASSYPGQRAEAFF. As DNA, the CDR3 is TGTGCCAGCAGTTACCCGGGACAACGCGCTGAAGCTTTCTTT.

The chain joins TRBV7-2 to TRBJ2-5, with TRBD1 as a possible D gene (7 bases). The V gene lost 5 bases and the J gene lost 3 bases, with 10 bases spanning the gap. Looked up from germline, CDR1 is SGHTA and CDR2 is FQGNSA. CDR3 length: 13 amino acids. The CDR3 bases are TGTGCCAGCAGCCCAGGGGGGAAAGAGACCCAGTACTTC. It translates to CASSPGGKETQYF.

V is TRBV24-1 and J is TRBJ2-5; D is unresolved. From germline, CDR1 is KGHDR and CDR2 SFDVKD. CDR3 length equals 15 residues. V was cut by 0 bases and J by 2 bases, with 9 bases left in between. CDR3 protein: CATSDLFSPQETQYF. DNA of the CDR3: TGTGCCACCAGTGATTTGTTTAGCCCTCAAGAGACCCAGTACTTC.

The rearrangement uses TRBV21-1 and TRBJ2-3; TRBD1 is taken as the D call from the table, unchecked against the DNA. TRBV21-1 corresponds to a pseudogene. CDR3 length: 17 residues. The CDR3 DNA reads TGTGCCAGCAGATCCGGGACAGGGGTTTCTAGCACAGATACGCAGTATTTT. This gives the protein CASRSGTGVSSTDTQYF.

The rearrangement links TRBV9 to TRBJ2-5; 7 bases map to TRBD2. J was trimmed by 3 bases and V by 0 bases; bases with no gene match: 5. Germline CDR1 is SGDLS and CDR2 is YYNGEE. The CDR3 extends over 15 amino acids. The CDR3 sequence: CASSVAAGREETQYF. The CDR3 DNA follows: TGTGCCAGCAGCGTAGCGGCGGGGAGGGAAGAGACCCAGTACTTC. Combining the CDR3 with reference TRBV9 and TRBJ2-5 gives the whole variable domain DSGVTQTPKHLITATGQRVTLRCSPRSGDLSVYWYQQSLDQGLQFLIQYYNGEERAKGNILERFSAQQFPDLHSELNLSSLELGDSALYFCASSVAAGREETQYFGPGTRLLVL.

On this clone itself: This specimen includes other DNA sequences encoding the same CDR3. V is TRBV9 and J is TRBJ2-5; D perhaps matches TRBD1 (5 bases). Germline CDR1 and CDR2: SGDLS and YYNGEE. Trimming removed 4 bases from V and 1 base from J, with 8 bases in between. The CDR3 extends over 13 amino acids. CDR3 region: CASSLRGQETQYF. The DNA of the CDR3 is TGTGCCAGCAGCTTAAGGGGCCAAGAGACCCAGTACTTC. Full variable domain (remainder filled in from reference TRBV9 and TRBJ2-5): DSGVTQTPKHLITATGQRVTLRCSPRSGDLSVYWYQQSLDQGLQFLIQYYNGEERAKGNILERFSAQQFPDLHSELNLSSLELGDSALYFCASSLRGQETQYFGPGTRLLVL.

The CDR3 reads CASSPRQGREANVLTF. The CDR3 DNA reads TGTGCCAGCAGCCCCCGCCAGGGTCGTGAGGCCAACGTCCTGACTTTC. J is TRBJ2-6 and V is TRBV7-9; D may be TRBD1 (5 bases). CDR3 size: 16 residues. V was pared by 5 bases and J by 6 bases, with 17 bases between. The germline V gene has CDR1 SEHNR and CDR2 FQNEAQ (reference sequence). The variable domain in full, with the rest retrieved from reference TRBV7-9 and TRBJ2-6, is DTGVSQNPRHKITKRGQNVTFRCDPISEHNRLYWYRQTLGQGPEFLTYFQNEAQLEKSRLLSDRFSAERPKGSFSTLEIQRTEQGDSAMYLCASSPRQGREANVLTFGAGSRLTVL.

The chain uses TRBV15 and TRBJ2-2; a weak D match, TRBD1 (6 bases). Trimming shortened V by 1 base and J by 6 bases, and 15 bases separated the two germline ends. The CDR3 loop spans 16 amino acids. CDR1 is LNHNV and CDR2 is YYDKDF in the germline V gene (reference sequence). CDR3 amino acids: CATSRGGQIGAGELFF. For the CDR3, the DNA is TGTGCCACCAGCAGAGGAGGACAGATAGGCGCCGGGGAGCTGTTTTTT.

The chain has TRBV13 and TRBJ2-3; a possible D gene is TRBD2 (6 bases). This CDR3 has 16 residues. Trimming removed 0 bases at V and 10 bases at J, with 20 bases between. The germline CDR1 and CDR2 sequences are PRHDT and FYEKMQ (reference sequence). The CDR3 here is CASSLGLTKPGEAQYF. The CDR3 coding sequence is TGTGCCAGCAGCTTAGGGCTGACGAAACCGGGGGAGGCGCAGTATTTT. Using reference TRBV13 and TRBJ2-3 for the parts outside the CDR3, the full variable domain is AAGVIQSPRHLIKEKRETATLKCYPIPRHDTVYWYQQGPGQDPQFLISFYEKMQSDKGSIPDRFSAQQFSDYHSELNMSSLELGDSALYFCASSLGLTKPGEAQYFGPGTRLTVL.

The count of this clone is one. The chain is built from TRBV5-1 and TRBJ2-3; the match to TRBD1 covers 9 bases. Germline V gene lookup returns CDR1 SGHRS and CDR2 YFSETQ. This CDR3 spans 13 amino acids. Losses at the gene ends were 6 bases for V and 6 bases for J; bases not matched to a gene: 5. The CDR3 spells CASNGQGPDTQYF. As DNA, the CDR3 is TGCGCCAGCAATGGACAGGGGCCGGATACGCAGTATTTT. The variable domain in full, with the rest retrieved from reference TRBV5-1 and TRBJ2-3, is KAGVTQTPRYLIKTRGQQVTLSCSPISGHRSVSWYQQTPGQGLQFLFEYFSETQRNKGNFPGRFSGRQFSNSRSEMNVSTLELGDSALYLCASNGQGPDTQYFGPGTRLTVL.

This CDR3 is CASSFSGGTQYF. The CDR3 DNA reads TGTGCCAGCAGTTTTTCGGGGGGTACGCAGTATTTT. This sequence joins TRBV12-3 or TRBV12-4 and TRBJ2-3; 7 bases fit TRBD2. Trimming at V came to 3 bases and at J to 8 bases, leaving 2 bases not matched to a gene. This CDR3 is 12 amino acids long.

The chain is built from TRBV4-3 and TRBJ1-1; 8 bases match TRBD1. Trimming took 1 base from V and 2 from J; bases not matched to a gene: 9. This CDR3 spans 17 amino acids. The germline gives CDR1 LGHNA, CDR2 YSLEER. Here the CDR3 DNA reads TGCGCCAGCAGCCAAGGGCTTGTACAGGGGGTTAACACTGAAGCTTTCTTT. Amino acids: CASSQGLVQGVNTEAFF.

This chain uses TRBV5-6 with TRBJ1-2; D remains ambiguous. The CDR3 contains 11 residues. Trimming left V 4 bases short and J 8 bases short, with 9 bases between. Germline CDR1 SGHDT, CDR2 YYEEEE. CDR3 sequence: CASSVTSGYTF. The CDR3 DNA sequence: TGTGCCAGCAGCGTGACTAGCGGCTACACCTTC.

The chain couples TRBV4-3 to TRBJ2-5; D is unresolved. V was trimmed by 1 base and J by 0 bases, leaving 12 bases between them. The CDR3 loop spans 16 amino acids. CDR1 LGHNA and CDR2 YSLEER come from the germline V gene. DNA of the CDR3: TGCGCCAGCAGCCAAGGTCCGACTCGGTACCAAGAGACCCAGTACTTC. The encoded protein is CASSQGPTRYQETQYF.

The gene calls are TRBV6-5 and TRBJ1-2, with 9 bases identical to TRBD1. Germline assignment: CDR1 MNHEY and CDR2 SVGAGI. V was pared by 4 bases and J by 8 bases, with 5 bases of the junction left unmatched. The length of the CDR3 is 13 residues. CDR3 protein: CASSLQGAQGYTF. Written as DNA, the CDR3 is TGTGCCAGCAGTTTACAGGGGGCGCAGGGCTACACCTTC.